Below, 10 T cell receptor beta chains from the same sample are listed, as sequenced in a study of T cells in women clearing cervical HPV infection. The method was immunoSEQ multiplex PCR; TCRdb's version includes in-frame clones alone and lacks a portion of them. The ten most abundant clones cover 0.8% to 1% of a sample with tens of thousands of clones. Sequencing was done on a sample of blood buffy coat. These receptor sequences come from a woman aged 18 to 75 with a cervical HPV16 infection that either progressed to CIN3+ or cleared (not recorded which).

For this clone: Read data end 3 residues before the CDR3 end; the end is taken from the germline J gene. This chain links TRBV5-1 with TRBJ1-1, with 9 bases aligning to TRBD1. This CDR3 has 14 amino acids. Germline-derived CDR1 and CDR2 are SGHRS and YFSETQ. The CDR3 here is CASSAGTGGREAFF. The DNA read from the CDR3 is TGCGCCAGCAGCGCCGGAACAGGGGGCAGGGAA.

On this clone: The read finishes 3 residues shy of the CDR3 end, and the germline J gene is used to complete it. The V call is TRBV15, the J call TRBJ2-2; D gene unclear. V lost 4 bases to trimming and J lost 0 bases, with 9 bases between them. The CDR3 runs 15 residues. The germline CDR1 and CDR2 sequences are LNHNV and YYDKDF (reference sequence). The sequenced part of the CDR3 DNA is TGTGCCACCAGCAAGCACAGTGCGAACACCGGGGAG. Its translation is CATSKHSANTGE. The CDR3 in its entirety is CATSKHSANTGELFF.

CDR3 amino acids: CASNRRGTGELFF. CDR3 DNA, as far as it was read: TGTGCCAGTAATCGTAGGGGCACCGGGGAG. The J gene is TRBJ2-2, the V gene TRBV19, with a tentative D call TRBD1 (5 bases). The read falls 3 residues short of the CDR3 end, and the missing part is taken from the germline J gene. Germline V gives CDR1 LNHDA, CDR2 SQIVND (reference sequence). V dropped 7 bases and J dropped 4 bases, with 10 bases sitting between them. The CDR3 consists of 13 residues.

CDR3 bases read: TGTGCCAGCAGCGTCTTACAGTCCCCGCCTTATGAA. It specifies CASSVLQSPPYE. The full CDR3 is CASSVLQSPPYEAFF. The V gene is TRBV9, the J gene TRBJ1-1; D is unresolved. Read data end 3 residues before the CDR3 end; the end is taken from the germline J gene. The CDR3 totals 15 residues. Germline values: CDR1 SGDLS, CDR2 YYNGEE. The V gene lost 2 bases and the J gene lost 7 bases, with 18 bases spanning the gap. The whole variable domain, remainder taken from reference TRBV9 and TRBJ1-1, is DSGVTQTPKHLITATGQRVTLRCSPRSGDLSVYWYQQSLDQGLQFLIQYYNGEERAKGNILERFSAQQFPDLHSELNLSSLELGDSALYFCASSVLQSPPYEAFFGQGTRLTVV.

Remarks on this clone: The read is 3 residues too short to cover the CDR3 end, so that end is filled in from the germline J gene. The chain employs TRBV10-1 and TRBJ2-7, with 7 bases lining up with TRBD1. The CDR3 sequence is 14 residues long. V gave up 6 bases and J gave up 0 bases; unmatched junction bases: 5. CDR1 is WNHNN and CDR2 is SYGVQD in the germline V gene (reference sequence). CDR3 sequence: CASSPTGASYEQYF. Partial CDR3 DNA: TGCGCCAGCAGCCCCACAGGGGCCTCCTACGAG.

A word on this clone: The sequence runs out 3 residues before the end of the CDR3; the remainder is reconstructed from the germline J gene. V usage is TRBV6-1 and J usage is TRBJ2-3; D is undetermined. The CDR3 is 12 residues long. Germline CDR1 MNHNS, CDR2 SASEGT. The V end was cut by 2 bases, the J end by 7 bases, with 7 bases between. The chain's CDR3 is CASSEISYTQYF. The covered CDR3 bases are TGTGCCAGCAGTGAAATTTCATATACG.

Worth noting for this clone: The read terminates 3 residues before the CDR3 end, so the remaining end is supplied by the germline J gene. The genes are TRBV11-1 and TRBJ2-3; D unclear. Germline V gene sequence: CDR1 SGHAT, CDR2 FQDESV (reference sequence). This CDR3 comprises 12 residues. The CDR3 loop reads CASSLIRETQYF. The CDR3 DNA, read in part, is TGTGCCAGCAGCTTAATCAGAGAGACG.

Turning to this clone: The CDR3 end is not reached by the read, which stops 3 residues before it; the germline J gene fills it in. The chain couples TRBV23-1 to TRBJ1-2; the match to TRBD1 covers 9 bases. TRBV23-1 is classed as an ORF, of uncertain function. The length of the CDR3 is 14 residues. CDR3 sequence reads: CASSPRTGTGRYTF. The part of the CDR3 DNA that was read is TGCGCCAGCAGTCCAAGGACCGGGACAGGGCGC.

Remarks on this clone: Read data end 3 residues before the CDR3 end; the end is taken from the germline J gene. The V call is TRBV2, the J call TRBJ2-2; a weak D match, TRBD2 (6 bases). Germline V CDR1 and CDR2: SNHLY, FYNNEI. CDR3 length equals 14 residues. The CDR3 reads CASRDGRTNEKLFF. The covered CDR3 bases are TGTGCCAGCAGGGACGGACGGACTAATGAAAAG.

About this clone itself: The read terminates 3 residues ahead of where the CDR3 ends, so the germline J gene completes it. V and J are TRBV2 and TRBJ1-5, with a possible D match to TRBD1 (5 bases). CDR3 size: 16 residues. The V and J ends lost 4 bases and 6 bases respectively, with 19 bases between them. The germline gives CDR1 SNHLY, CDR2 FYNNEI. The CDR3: CASSGTVYRNSQPQHF. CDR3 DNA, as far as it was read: TGTGCCAGCAGTGGGACCGTTTACAGGAATAGTCAGCCC.